These 11 T cell receptor beta chains share one sample of origin, sequenced in a study of control samples from healthy donors and cancer patients. Sequencing was performed with immunoSEQ multiplex PCR; in TCRdb, only in-frame clones are kept and a portion is missing. The sample lists roughly 120,000 clones; 88% were seen once. Material for sequencing was blood. The receptors originated from a woman aged 70 to 79 in good health.

This clone came up a few times. V gene TRBV6-5 combines with J gene TRBJ1-2, with TRBD1 as a possible D gene (6 bases). Per germline, CDR1 MNHEY and CDR2 SVGAGI. V was shortened by 7 bases and J by 2 bases, with 11 bases between the two germline ends. The CDR3 contains 13 residues. This CDR3 is CASKGQPNYGYTF. In DNA, the CDR3 is TGTGCCAGCAAGGGACAACCAAACTATGGCTACACCTTC.

The chain has TRBV5-6 and TRBJ2-3, with 7 bases identical to TRBD1. With 4 bases clipped from V and 0 bases from J, the junction kept 11 bases outside the gene matches. The CDR3 is made up of 17 amino acids. The V gene's germline CDR1 is SGHDT and CDR2 YYEEEE. The CDR3 bases are TGTGCCAGCAGCAGGCGAGGGGGCCCCCCCAGCACAGATACGCAGTATTTT. It specifies CASSRRGGPPSTDTQYF.

The chain links TRBV9 to TRBJ1-2, with 7 bases identical to TRBD1. The CDR3 extends over 12 amino acids. Trimming removed 0 bases from V and 8 bases from J; junction bases left unmatched: 1. The germline gives CDR1 SGDLS, CDR2 YYNGEE. CDR3 nucleotide sequence: TGTGCCAGCAGCGTAGCAGGGGGAGGCTACACCTTC. Amino acid sequence: CASSVAGGGYTF.

The J gene is TRBJ1-1, the V gene TRBV7-8; TRBD1 might be the D (6 bases). CDR1 is SGHVS and CDR2 is FQNEAQ in the germline V gene. The ends were cut back, 5 bases at V and 5 bases at J, with 15 bases in the middle. This CDR3 has 14 amino acids. CDR3 DNA: TGTGCCAGCAGCCACGGCAGGGGCTCGACTGAAGCTTTCTTT. Its protein is CASSHGRGSTEAFF.

The V call is TRBV19, the J call TRBJ2-2, with 11 nucleotides matching TRBD1. This CDR3 has 15 residues. Germline lookup yields CDR1 LNHDA and CDR2 SQIVND (reference sequence). V was clipped by 7 bases and J by 5 bases; unmatched bases: 6. CDR3 sequence: CASKGGQGETGELFF. The CDR3, as DNA: TGTGCCAGTAAGGGGGGACAGGGGGAAACCGGGGAGCTGTTTTTT.

This clone was seen a single time. The V gene is TRBV3-1 (or the pseudogene TRBV3-2), the J gene TRBJ2-1, with D uncertain. CDR1 and CDR2 from the germline V gene are LGHDT and YNNKEL (reference sequence). V was trimmed by 0 bases and J by 3 bases, leaving 9 bases between them. The CDR3 covers 15 residues. The CDR3 here is CASSQEGGNYNEQFF. The DNA for the CDR3 is TGTGCCAGCAGCCAAGAGGGTGGGAACTACAATGAGCAGTTCTTC.

The V gene is TRBV27, the J gene TRBJ2-5; possible D gene TRBD1, 6 bases. The germline V gene has CDR1 MNHEY and CDR2 SMNVEV (reference sequence). The CDR3 is 14 amino acids. The V end lost 6 bases, the J end lost 1 base, and 12 bases lay between the germline ends. CDR3 coding DNA: TGTGCCAGCAGGTTACAGGGATTCCAAGAGACCCAGTACTTC. It encodes CASRLQGFQETQYF.

CDR3 loop: CASSLRGGRLDTQYF. CDR3 nucleotide sequence: TGTGCCAGCAGCCTAAGGGGGGGCAGGCTGGATACGCAGTATTTT. V is TRBV28 and J is TRBJ2-3; perhaps TRBD2 as D (7 bases). With 6 bases removed from V and 6 bases from J, the gap between germline ends came to 19 bases. From germline, CDR1 is MDHEN and CDR2 SYDVKM. This CDR3 has 15 residues.

The J gene is TRBJ2-3, the V gene TRBV7-8; 7 nucleotides match TRBD2. CDR3 size: 14 residues. Germline V lookup: CDR1 SGHVS, CDR2 FQNEAQ. J was trimmed by 12 bases and V by 5 bases; bases with no gene match: 14. CDR3 in DNA: TGTGCCAGCAGCAAGACCTTGGGGGGGTTGGTCCAGTATTTT. It yields the protein CASSKTLGGLVQYF.

CDR3 in amino acids: CASSPWTGRETQYF. Written as DNA, the CDR3 is TGTGCCAGCAGTCCCTGGACAGGGCGAGAGACCCAGTACTTC. The V and J genes are TRBV28 and TRBJ2-5; 8 bases match TRBD1. This CDR3 region has 14 residues. Per the germline V gene, CDR1 is MDHEN and CDR2 is SYDVKM. J lost 4 bases, V lost 5 bases, and 6 bases had no gene match.

The rearrangement joins TRBV5-8 to TRBJ2-3; tentative D call: TRBD1 (6 bases). Trimming took 4 bases from V and 2 from J, leaving 14 bases between them. CDR1 is SGHTS and CDR2 is YDEGEE in the germline V gene. The CDR3 has 15 residues. CDR3: CASSPGHLDTDTQYF. Written as DNA, the CDR3 is TGTGCCAGCAGCCCGGGACACCTAGACACAGATACGCAGTATTTT.